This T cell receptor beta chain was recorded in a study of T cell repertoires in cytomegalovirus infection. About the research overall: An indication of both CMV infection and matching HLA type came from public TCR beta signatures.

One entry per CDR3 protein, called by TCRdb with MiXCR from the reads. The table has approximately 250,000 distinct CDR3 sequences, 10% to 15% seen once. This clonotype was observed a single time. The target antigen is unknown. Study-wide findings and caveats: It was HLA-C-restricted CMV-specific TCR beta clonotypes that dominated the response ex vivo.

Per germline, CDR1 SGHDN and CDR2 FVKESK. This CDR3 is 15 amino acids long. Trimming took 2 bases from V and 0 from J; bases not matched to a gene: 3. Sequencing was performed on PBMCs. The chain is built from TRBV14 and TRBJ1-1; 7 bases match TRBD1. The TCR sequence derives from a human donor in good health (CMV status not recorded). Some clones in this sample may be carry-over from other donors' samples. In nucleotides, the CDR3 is TGTGCCAGCAGCCAAATGGGACAGCTGAACACTGAAGCTTTCTTT. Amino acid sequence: CASSQMGQLNTEAFF. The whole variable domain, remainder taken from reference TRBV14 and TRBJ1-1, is EAGVTQFPSHSVIEKGQTVTLRCDPISGHDNLYWYRRVMGKEIKFLLHFVKESKQDESGMPNNRFLAERTGGTYSTLKVQPAELEDSGVYFCASSQMGQLNTEAFFGQGTRLTVV.